This entry concerns a single TCR beta chain. Libraries were prepared by immunoSEQ multiplex PCR; TCRdb keeps only in-frame clonotypes and omits some of them. The sample contains 300,000 to 450,000 clones, about 88% of which appear only once. This sample is drawn from a study of blood T cell repertoires in COVID-19. Overall study: Samples of COVID-19 (acute and convalescent) were obtained from the United States, Italy and Spain.

What the recovered Cohort 3 donors had was two negative PCRs, clearance, or symptom resolution. The V end lost 0 bases, the J end lost 2 bases, and 8 bases lay between the germline ends. Germline lookup yields CDR1 LNHDA and CDR2 SQIVND (reference sequence). The CDR3 is made up of 15 amino acids. This clonotype originated in a woman between 18 and 29 years old who had recovered from COVID-19. The chain links TRBV19 to TRBJ1-3; D is possibly TRBD1 (5 bases). Material: PBMCs or T cells enriched from blood (not recorded which). CDR3 nucleotides: TGTGCCAGTAGTATAGAGGGGGGTACTGGAAACACCATATATTTT. Translated: CASSIEGGTGNTIYF.